The rows below give T cell receptor beta chains drawn from one sample of a study of Ad26.COV2.S vaccination and SARS-CoV-2 variants. The repertoire was sequenced with immunoSEQ multiplex PCR; TCRdb's copy has only in-frame clones and lacks some. The sample carries roughly 460,000 clones, 89% recorded once. Source: peripheral blood, taken in a trial of Ad26.COV2.S vaccine versus placebo. The receptors come from a person aged 18-65 years who received the Ad26.COV2.S COVID-19 vaccine or a placebo. CDR3s include the opening cysteine and the closing phenylalanine or tryptophan. The D gene is left open where the match is weak. Size is omitted from some rows. Given values are once, few, many or a class for expanded clones.

v_call	j_call	d_call	clone_size	cdr3_aa	cdr3_nt
TRBV27	TRBJ1-5	.	.	CASSPLRRQNQPQHF	TGTGCCAGCAGTCCGCTTAGAAGACAGAATCAGCCCCAGCATTTT
TRBV18	TRBJ1-3	.	.	CASSPRGWDTIYF	TGTGCCAGCTCACCCAGGGGTTGGGACACCATATATTTT
TRBV7-3	TRBJ2-2	TRBD2	.	CASSLAGAVGGELFF	TGTGCCAGCAGCTTAGCGGGAGCAGTTGGCGGGGAGCTGTTTTTT
TRBV11-3	TRBJ1-1	.	once	CASSLNPTEGAFF	TGTGCCAGCAGCTTAAACCCGACAGAAGGAGCTTTCTTT
TRBV12-3/TRBV12-4	TRBJ1-1	.	once	CASTKNTEAFF	TGTGCCAGCACGAAGAACACTGAAGCTTTCTTT
TRBV6-1	TRBJ1-3	.	.	CASSEAVNTIYF	TGTGCCAGCAGTGAAGCGGTAAACACCATATATTTT
TRBV6-1	TRBJ2-2	TRBD1	.	CASSAARDRLNTGELFF	TGTGCCAGCAGTGCCGCCCGGGACAGGTTAAACACCGGGGAGCTGTTTTTT
TRBV27	TRBJ2-7	TRBD2	.	CATAGTSIHEQYF	TGTGCCACCGCCGGGACTAGCATCCACGAGCAGTACTTC
TRBV9	TRBJ2-5	.	.	CASSVDPRQLQETQYF	TGTGCCAGCAGCGTCGACCCTAGACAGCTCCAAGAGACCCAGTACTTC
TRBV6-5	TRBJ1-2	.	.	CASSYSGDRDGYTF	TGTGCCAGCAGTTATTCCGGGGATCGTGATGGCTACACCTTC
TRBV18	TRBJ1-4	.	once	CASSRRGDEKLFF	TGTGCCAGCTCACGCAGGGGAGATGAAAAACTGTTTTTT
TRBV6-6	TRBJ1-3	.	.	CASSYSGYSGNTIYF	TGTGCCAGCAGTTACTCGGGTTACTCTGGAAACACCATATATTTT
TRBV12-3/TRBV12-4	TRBJ1-2	.	.	CASSRNDRKVYTF	TGTGCCAGCAGCCGAAACGACAGGAAGGTCTACACCTTC
TRBV27	TRBJ1-1	.	once	CASSPRGGLTEAFF	TGTGCCAGCAGTCCCCGAGGGGGTCTGACTGAAGCTTTCTTT
TRBV11-1	TRBJ2-3	.	.	CASSLVGDTDTQYF	TGTGCCAGCAGCTTAGTCGGGGACACAGATACGCAGTATTTT
TRBV4-1	TRBJ2-7	.	.	CASSQVSLLGYEQYF	TGCGCCAGCAGCCAAGTTTCGCTTCTGGGGTACGAGCAGTACTTC
TRBV7-2	TRBJ2-1	.	.	CASSLLFDRHSYNEQFF	TGTGCCAGCAGCCTCCTCTTTGACAGGCACTCCTACAATGAGCAGTTCTTC
TRBV11-2	TRBJ2-5	.	.	CASSFGRQSETQYF	TGTGCCAGCAGCTTCGGGAGACAGTCAGAGACCCAGTACTTC
TRBV6-2/TRBV6-3	TRBJ2-7	.	.	CASSTRPGTFVYEQYF	TGTGCCAGCAGTACTCGTCCCGGGACTTTCGTCTACGAGCAGTACTTC
TRBV7-3	TRBJ2-1	.	.	CASSSLPHNEQFF	TGTGCCAGCAGCTCCCTACCGCACAATGAGCAGTTCTTC
TRBV7-8	TRBJ1-1	TRBD1	.	CATRQGLNTEAFF	TGTGCCACCCGACAGGGGCTGAACACTGAAGCTTTCTTT
TRBV4-1	TRBJ1-1	.	.	CASSQVWGEAFF	TGCGCCAGCAGCCAAGTGTGGGGAGAAGCTTTCTTT
TRBV3-1/TRBV3-2	TRBJ2-5	TRBD1	.	CASSQNRGETQYF	TGTGCCAGCAGCCAAAACAGGGGAGAGACCCAGTACTTC
TRBV2	TRBJ1-3	.	.	CASSESLIWASGGNTIYF	TGTGCCAGCAGTGAATCTTTGATCTGGGCCTCGGGGGGAAACACCATATATTTT
TRBV12-5	TRBJ2-1	.	.	CASGLSGSSYNEQFF	TGTGCTAGTGGCTTGTCTGGGAGCTCCTACAATGAGCAGTTCTTC
TRBV27	TRBJ1-5	TRBD1	.	CASSRDRVFGGQPQHF	TGTGCCAGCAGCCGGGACAGGGTATTCGGCGGTCAGCCCCAGCATTTT
TRBV11-2	TRBJ1-2	.	.	CASSLNPEDGDYGYTF	TGTGCCAGCAGCTTAAACCCAGAAGACGGGGACTATGGCTACACCTTC
TRBV4-1	TRBJ2-2	.	.	CASSPVRNSESGELFF	TGCGCCAGCAGCCCAGTTAGGAACAGCGAGTCCGGGGAGCTGTTTTTT
TRBV5-8	TRBJ2-2	TRBD2	.	CASSLGLAGGTGELFF	TGTGCCAGCAGCTTGGGGCTAGCGGGAGGAACCGGGGAGCTGTTTTTT